The TCR beta chain described here comes from a study of tumor T cells in aggressive B-cell lymphoma. With regard to this clone: The same CDR3 arises from other DNA sequences in this sample as well.

The assay was immunoSEQ multiplex PCR, and TCRdb's table has in-frame clones only and misses some. This table has around 890 clones, approximately 80% appearing once. The V end was cut by 7 bases, the J end by 0 bases, with 9 bases between. The CDR3 has 14 residues. Germline loops: CDR1 MNHEY, CDR2 SVGAGI. The rearrangement uses TRBV6-5 and TRBJ1-4; TRBD1 is a possible D gene (5 bases). This sequence was found in an adult with diffuse large B cell lymphoma. Some clones in this sample may be carry-over from other donors' samples. Sequenced sample: tumor tissue. The DNA for the CDR3 is TGTGCCAGCACCGAGACAGCAACTAATGAAAAACTGTTTTTT. Residues: CASTETATNEKLFF.